One and the same sample provided the 5 T cell receptor beta chains below, sequenced in a study of T cell responses to AZD1222 COVID-19 vaccine. Libraries were prepared by immunoSEQ multiplex PCR; TCRdb keeps only in-frame clonotypes and omits some of them. Counted here are about 140,000 clones, 85% to 95% occurring once; the ten biggest clones make up more than 1.1%. The source was peripheral blood, collected on day 0 of AZD1222 vaccination. The source is an adult in good health.

In DNA form, the CDR3 reads TGTGCCAGCAGTTTTGCAGGGACAGGGAGCAACGAGCAGTACTTC. Translated: CASSFAGTGSNEQYF. This chain connects TRBV27 to TRBJ2-7; 9 bases agree with TRBD1. Trimming at V came to 3 bases and at J to 5 bases, leaving 8 bases not matched to a gene. The CDR3 totals 15 residues. Germline V gene sequence: CDR1 MNHEY, CDR2 SMNVEV (reference sequence).

Only one count was recorded for this clone. CDR3 coding DNA: TGTGCCTGGGCCCGGGTGGACGAGCAGTACTTC. This encodes CAWARVDEQYF. The rearrangement links TRBV30 to TRBJ2-7; D gene uncertain. This CDR3 is 11 amino acids long. Trimming cost V 5 bases and J 5 bases, with 10 bases left between them. CDR1 is GTSNPN, CDR2 SVGIG, per germline (reference sequence). Filled out from reference TRBV30 and TRBJ2-7, the complete variable domain reads SQTIHQWPATLVQPVGSPLSLECTVEGTSNPNLYWYRQAAGRGLQLLFYSVGIGQISSEVPQNLSASRPQDRQFILSSKKLLLSDSGFYLCAWARVDEQYFGPGTRLTVT.

This clone has only a few counts. The genes are TRBV7-9 and TRBJ1-2; 7 bases fit TRBD1. V lost 4 bases, J lost 8 bases, and 4 bases stayed unmatched. Germline CDR1 is SEHNR and CDR2 is FQNEAQ (reference sequence). CDR3 size: 12 residues. The CDR3 sequence: CASSSTGRGYTF. CDR3 nucleotide sequence: TGTGCCAGCAGCTCGACAGGGAGGGGCTACACCTTC.

The genes are TRBV3-1 (or the pseudogene TRBV3-2) and TRBJ2-3; no reliable D call. The ends were cut back, 1 base at V and 2 bases at J, with 7 bases in the middle. The V gene's germline CDR1 is LGHDT and CDR2 YNNKEL (reference sequence). The CDR3 loop spans 14 amino acids. CDR3 nucleotides: TGTGCCAGCAGCCAAGGTGGCTTCACAGATACGCAGTATTTT. It is translated as CASSQGGFTDTQYF.

This chain connects TRBV28 to TRBJ1-6; a possible D gene is TRBD1 (5 bases). Germline V gene lookup returns CDR1 MDHEN and CDR2 SYDVKM. The CDR3 is 14 residues long. V was cut by 1 base and J by 9 bases, with 10 bases left in between. CDR3 nucleotide sequence: TGTGCCAGCAGTTTATTGGGGGGGGGTTCACCCCTCCACTTT. Translation: CASSLLGGGSPLHF.